The 32 T cell receptor beta chains reported below all come from one sample, sequenced in a study of cytomegalovirus exposure and HLA in healthy donors listed by TCRdb under 2017. Library creation used the immunoSEQ multiplex PCR assay. The multiplex PCR relied on a mix of 60 forward primers for TCR Vbeta segments and 13 reverse primers for TCR Jbeta segments. The source is immuneACCESS, and TCRdb retained only in-frame sequences with V and J called. Part of the clones is not carried over; for the studies checked, unresolved V genes explain less than half of this, and the remainder is unexplained. The table for this sample lists 110,000 or so clones; roughly 80% of them were counted only once. Under 3.5% of the sample comes from the top ten. The sample was PBMCs. Source of these receptors: a female donor in good health and CMV-seronegative.

The chain is built from TRBV27 and TRBJ1-4, with unresolved D. Germline-derived CDR1 and CDR2 are MNHEY and SMNVEV (reference sequence). The length of the CDR3 is 15 residues. V was shortened by 0 bases and J by 7 bases, with 12 bases between the two germline ends. The CDR3 coding sequence is TGTGCCAGCAGTTTATCGCTAGCGATTCCTGAAAAACTGTTTTTT. As protein: CASSLSLAIPEKLFF.

V usage is TRBV18 and J usage is TRBJ1-2; 7 bases map to TRBD1. V dropped 3 bases and J dropped 6; count of bases not matched to a gene: 7. The CDR3 is made up of 14 amino acids. CDR1 and CDR2 (germline): KGHSH, LQKENI. The CDR3 spells CASSPDREWDGYTF. CDR3 in DNA: TGTGCCAGCTCACCCGACAGGGAATGGGATGGCTACACCTTC.

On this clone: At one boundary the junction diverges from the germline segment, which might be a read error. The chain combines TRBV6-1 with TRBJ2-1; D is possibly TRBD1 (6 bases). This CDR3 is built from 14 residues. Germline V gene sequence: CDR1 MNHNS, CDR2 SASEGT. The chain's CDR3 is CASNEVRSRGAQFF. The CDR3 DNA is TGTGCCAGCAATGAAGTACGTAGCAGGGGCGCGCAGTTCTTC.

CDR3 loop: CASSIAGGPVRQYF. In DNA form, the CDR3 reads TGTGCCAGTAGTATCGCGGGGGGGCCTGTGCGCCAGTACTTC. This chain links TRBV19 with TRBJ2-5; 9 bases fit TRBD2. The V gene end was trimmed by 3 bases and the J gene end by 10 bases; junction bases not matched to a gene: 9. The germline V gene encodes CDR1 LNHDA and CDR2 SQIVND (reference sequence). The CDR3 loop spans 14 amino acids.

The rearrangement links TRBV5-4 to TRBJ2-1; TRBD1 matches at 9 bases. After removal of 7 bases from V and 10 bases from J, the junction contained 18 bases not matched to a gene. The V gene's germline CDR1 is SGHNT and CDR2 YYREEE (reference sequence). The CDR3 has 16 residues. The CDR3 DNA sequence: TGTGCCAGCGCAGCGTTGGGCGGGGACAGGGCGGGGGAGCAGTTCTTC. Amino acids: CASAALGGDRAGEQFF.

For this clone: Other DNA sequences in the sample encode the same CDR3. The V gene is TRBV25-1, the J gene TRBJ2-1; weak D call: TRBD1 (5 bases). V was clipped by 5 bases and J by 6 bases, with 17 bases between them. Germline CDR1 reads MGHDK; CDR2 reads SYGVNS. The CDR3 is 15 amino acids. The CDR3 protein is CASSPRQGWVNEQFF. CDR3 bases: TGTGCCAGCAGTCCACGCCAGGGCTGGGTCAATGAGCAGTTCTTC.

The chain uses TRBV27 and TRBJ1-1; tentatively, D is TRBD1 (6 bases). CDR3 length: 14 amino acids. Trimming shortened V by 4 bases and J by 4 bases, and 13 bases separated the two germline ends. Germline V gives CDR1 MNHEY, CDR2 SMNVEV (reference sequence). The CDR3 DNA reads TGTGCCAGCAGTTGGGGGCGGGCGAGCACTGAAGCTTTCTTT. It codes for CASSWGRASTEAFF.

The CDR3: CASSRQGGELFF. The CDR3 DNA sequence: TGTGCCAGCAGCAGGCAGGGTGGGGAGCTGTTTTTT. The chain joins TRBV27 to TRBJ2-2, with TRBD1 as a possible D gene (5 bases). The CDR3 sequence is 12 residues long. The germline V and J ends were trimmed by 6 bases and 8 bases, with 10 bases remaining between them. CDR1 and CDR2 from the germline V gene are MNHEY and SMNVEV (reference sequence).

The gene calls are TRBV2 and TRBJ1-4; D gene uncertain. CDR1 SNHLY and CDR2 FYNNEI come from the germline V gene. There are 12 residues in the CDR3. Trimming left V 1 base short and J 8 bases short, with 5 bases between. The CDR3 is CASSEVSEKLFF. The CDR3 bases are TGTGCCAGCAGTGAAGTCTCGGAAAAACTGTTTTTT.

The chain joins TRBV30 to TRBJ1-2; D gene ambiguous. Trimming cost V 3 bases and J 7 bases, with 15 bases left between them. This CDR3 has 13 residues. The V gene's germline CDR1 is GTSNPN and CDR2 SVGIG (reference sequence). CDR3 loop: CAWSLRVEGGYTF. CDR3 DNA: TGTGCCTGGAGCCTTCGGGTAGAGGGTGGCTACACCTTC. Combining the CDR3 with reference TRBV30 and TRBJ1-2 gives the whole variable domain SQTIHQWPATLVQPVGSPLSLECTVEGTSNPNLYWYRQAAGRGLQLLFYSVGIGQISSEVPQNLSASRPQDRQFILSSKKLLLSDSGFYLCAWSLRVEGGYTFGSGTRLTVV.

The chain combines TRBV5-5 with TRBJ1-2; D uncertain. V lost 2 bases to trimming and J lost 8 bases, with 16 bases between them. Looked up from germline, CDR1 is SGHKS and CDR2 is YYEKEE (reference sequence). The CDR3 covers 14 residues. The CDR3 loop reads CASSLDLSISGYTF. The CDR3 DNA follows: TGTGCCAGCAGCTTAGACTTAAGTATATCCGGCTACACCTTC.

This clone was picked up one time. The V gene is TRBV6-1, the J gene TRBJ1-1, with 7 bases that match TRBD1. Germline CDR1 MNHNS, CDR2 SASEGT. The CDR3 is 11 residues long. The junction had 2 bases not matched to a gene; V was cut back by 8 bases and J by 5 bases. The DNA of the CDR3 is TGTGCCAGCCAACAGGGGACTGAAGCTTTCTTT. Its protein product is CASQQGTEAFF.

This clone was counted once. CDR3 loop: CASSSETGSDTQYF. DNA of the CDR3: TGTGCCAGCAGCTCGGAGACAGGGTCAGATACGCAGTATTTT. The rearrangement joins TRBV5-6 to TRBJ2-3, with 7 bases fitting TRBD1. The CDR3 has 14 amino acids. Germline V CDR1 and CDR2: SGHDT, YYEEEE. V lost 3 bases to trimming and J lost 4 bases; unmatched junction nucleotides: 5.

The chain has TRBV6-1 and TRBJ1-4; a weak D match, TRBD1 (6 bases). This CDR3 is 14 amino acids long. Trimming shortened V by 4 bases and J by 5 bases, and 11 bases separated the two germline ends. Germline CDR1 reads MNHNS; CDR2 reads SASEGT. The CDR3 sequence is CASSVGTQNEKLFF. CDR3 bases: TGTGCCAGCAGTGTTGGGACACAGAATGAAAAACTGTTTTTT.

This clone is a singleton in its sample. CDR3 sequence: CSVGGQGVSSGYTF. As DNA, the CDR3 is TGCAGCGTTGGCGGACAGGGGGTTTCCTCTGGCTACACCTTC. The chain employs TRBV29-1 and TRBJ1-2; 10 bases line up with TRBD1. Germline V gene lookup returns CDR1 SQVTM and CDR2 ANQGSEA. With 4 bases clipped from V and 7 bases from J, the junction kept 9 bases outside the gene matches. The CDR3 length is 14 residues.

The rearrangement uses TRBV11-2 and TRBJ2-1, with D tentatively TRBD1 (6 bases). The CDR3 length is 14 residues. The V end lost 8 bases, the J end lost 0 bases, and 11 bases lay between the germline ends. Per germline, CDR1 SGHAT and CDR2 FQNNGV. DNA for the CDR3: TGTGCCAGCCGGGACACCGGCTCCTACAATGAGCAGTTCTTC. Protein: CASRDTGSYNEQFF.

The chain joins TRBV20-1 to TRBJ2-3, with D unresolved. The CDR3 loop spans 11 amino acids. Trimming pared 0 bases from V and 7 bases from J, leaving 5 bases between. Germline V lookup: CDR1 DFQATT, CDR2 SNEGSKA (reference sequence). CDR3 region: CSARDSNTQYF. The CDR3 nucleotides are TGCAGTGCTAGAGATTCAAATACGCAGTATTTT.

The rearrangement links TRBV10-3 to TRBJ2-3; TRBD2 might be the D (6 bases). This CDR3 comprises 15 residues. Germline loops: CDR1 ENHRY, CDR2 SYGVKD. Trimming cost V 7 bases and J 2 bases, with 16 bases left between them. CDR3 residues: CAINDYLDYTDTQYF. The CDR3 region has the DNA TGTGCCATCAACGATTACCTGGACTACACAGATACGCAGTATTTT.

This clone was picked up one time. The chain combines TRBV5-1 with TRBJ2-1, with 11 bases lining up with TRBD1. Germline V gene sequence: CDR1 SGHRS, CDR2 YFSETQ. Trimming took 7 bases from V and 7 from J; bases not matched to a gene: 13. This CDR3 has 16 residues. The CDR3 loop is CASRCPTGTGGNEQFF. The DNA for the CDR3 is TGCGCCAGCCGTTGTCCAACCGGGACAGGGGGGAATGAGCAGTTCTTC.

This clone appeared a few times. CDR3: CASSPAGTESSGANVLTF. As DNA, the CDR3 is TGCGCCAGCAGCCCCGCCGGGACAGAGAGCTCTGGGGCCAACGTCCTGACTTTC. V is TRBV4-3 and J is TRBJ2-6, with TRBD1 matching over 7 bases. The CDR3 runs 18 residues. The ends lost 4 bases at V and 0 bases at J; junction bases unmatched: 9. The germline gives CDR1 LGHNA, CDR2 YSLEER.

For the CDR3, the DNA is TGCGCCAGCAGCGAGACCCAACGGCAGGTAGAGACCCAGTACTTC. Amino acid sequence: CASSETQRQVETQYF. V and J are TRBV5-1 and TRBJ2-5; the D is unclear. The ends were cut back, 4 bases at V and 4 bases at J, with 17 bases in the middle. This CDR3 is 15 amino acids long. Germline V gives CDR1 SGHRS, CDR2 YFSETQ.

The chain joins TRBV27 to TRBJ2-3; D call uncertain. Germline V gives CDR1 MNHEY, CDR2 SMNVEV (reference sequence). CDR3 length equals 16 residues. The V and J ends lost 5 bases and 4 bases respectively, with 19 bases between them. Here the CDR3 DNA reads TGTGCCAGCAGTCCCAGACGAGGTGTAAATGCAGATACGCAGTATTTT. It codes for CASSPRRGVNADTQYF.

The CDR3 is CASSSSDQADTQYF. As DNA, the CDR3 is TGTGCCAGCAGCTCTAGCGATCAGGCAGATACGCAGTATTTT. This chain uses TRBV7-8 with TRBJ2-3; weak D call: TRBD2 (6 bases). CDR3 length: 14 residues. The V end lost 4 bases, the J end lost 4 bases, and 12 bases lay between the germline ends. The V gene's germline CDR1 is SGHVS and CDR2 FQNEAQ.

The chain employs TRBV14 and TRBJ1-3; 7 positions match TRBD1. J was trimmed by 4 bases and V by 2 bases; bases with no gene match: 5. The CDR3 has 15 amino acids. Germline-derived CDR1 and CDR2 are SGHDN and FVKESK. The CDR3 sequence: CASSQRTGPGNTIYF. CDR3 bases: TGTGCCAGCAGCCAACGGACAGGCCCCGGAAACACCATATATTTT.

The rearrangement uses TRBV10-3 and TRBJ2-3, with 8 bases fitting TRBD2. Germline assignment: CDR1 ENHRY and CDR2 SYGVKD. The length of the CDR3 is 15 residues. Germline trimming cut 8 bases from V and 0 bases from J; bases unmatched to any gene: 7. CDR3 DNA sequence: TGTGCCATCGACGGGGGGGGATCTAGCACAGATACGCAGTATTTT. Its protein product is CAIDGGGSSTDTQYF.

The V gene is TRBV30, the J gene TRBJ1-1; the D is unclear. Germline V gene lookup returns CDR1 GTSNPN and CDR2 SVGIG (reference sequence). The CDR3 is 15 amino acids. Trimming removed 4 bases from V and 7 bases from J, with 22 bases in between. The CDR3 loop reads CAWIKVHRISIEAFF. As DNA, the CDR3 is TGTGCCTGGATCAAGGTCCACAGAATTTCAATTGAAGCTTTCTTT.

V usage is TRBV5-6 and J usage is TRBJ1-2; D gene ambiguous. V was clipped by 0 bases and J by 4 bases, with 7 bases between them. Germline lookup yields CDR1 SGHDT and CDR2 YYEEEE. This CDR3 is 13 amino acids long. The CDR3 DNA sequence: TGTGCCAGCAGCTTGGATTCCCGCTATGGCTACACCTTC. Protein product: CASSLDSRYGYTF.

On this clone itself: The sample has other DNA sequences that encode this CDR3 too. The chain is built from TRBV6-4 and TRBJ2-3; 7 positions match TRBD1. Germline CDR1 and CDR2: MRHNA and SNTAGT. The trim removed 3 bases at V and 3 bases at J, leaving 3 bases unmatched. This CDR3 contains 14 residues. CDR3 bases: TGTGCCAGCAGTGATTCAGGGGGAACAGATACGCAGTATTTT. As protein: CASSDSGGTDTQYF.

The chain has TRBV4-1 and TRBJ2-3; D might be TRBD2 (6 bases). The CDR3 spans 18 residues. V was pared by 0 bases and J by 4 bases, with 20 bases between. In germline, CDR1 is MGHRA, CDR2 YSYEKL. The CDR3 DNA reads as TGCGCCAGCAGCCAAGAAGGAGCAGGCGGGGTTTCGGCAGATACGCAGTATTTT. Protein: CASSQEGAGGVSADTQYF.

To note about this clone: The same CDR3 arises from other DNA sequences in this sample as well. The V call is TRBV7-9, the J call TRBJ1-6; a weak D match, TRBD1 (5 bases). This CDR3 has 18 amino acids. Germline V lookup: CDR1 SEHNR, CDR2 FQNEAQ (reference sequence). Trimming removed 2 bases from V and 5 bases from J, with 19 bases in between. CDR3 sequence: CASSLRPGTSDDNSPLHF. The CDR3, as DNA: TGTGCCAGCAGCTTACGACCTGGGACTTCCGACGATAATTCACCCCTCCACTTT.

The chain recombines TRBV4-1 with TRBJ2-7, with D maybe TRBD1 (5 bases). CDR3 size: 13 residues. V lost 5 bases, J lost 6 bases, and 14 bases lay in between. Germline-derived CDR1 and CDR2 are MGHRA and YSYEKL. DNA for the CDR3: TGCGCCAGCAGCGGCAGGGTTGCCTCCGAGCAGTACTTC. Protein sequence: CASSGRVASEQYF.

The chain carries TRBV7-8 and TRBJ1-5; 9 positions agree with TRBD1. Germline loops: CDR1 SGHVS, CDR2 FQNEAQ. V shed 1 base, J shed 4 bases, and the junction held 5 bases outside the gene matches. This CDR3 contains 16 residues. For the CDR3, the DNA is TGTGCCAGCAGCTTAGGGACTGGGACAGGGAATCAGCCCCAGCATTTT. Encoded protein: CASSLGTGTGNQPQHF.